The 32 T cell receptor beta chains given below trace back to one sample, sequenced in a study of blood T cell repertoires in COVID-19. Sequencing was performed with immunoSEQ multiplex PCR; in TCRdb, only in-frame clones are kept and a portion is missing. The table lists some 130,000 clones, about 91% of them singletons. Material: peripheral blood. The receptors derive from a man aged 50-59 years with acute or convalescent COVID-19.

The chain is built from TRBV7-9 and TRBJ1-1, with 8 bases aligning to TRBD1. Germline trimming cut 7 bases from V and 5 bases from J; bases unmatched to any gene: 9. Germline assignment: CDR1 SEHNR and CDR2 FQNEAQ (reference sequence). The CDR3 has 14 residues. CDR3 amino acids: CASTHTTGGTEAFF. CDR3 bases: TGTGCCAGCACGCATACTACAGGGGGGACTGAAGCTTTCTTT.

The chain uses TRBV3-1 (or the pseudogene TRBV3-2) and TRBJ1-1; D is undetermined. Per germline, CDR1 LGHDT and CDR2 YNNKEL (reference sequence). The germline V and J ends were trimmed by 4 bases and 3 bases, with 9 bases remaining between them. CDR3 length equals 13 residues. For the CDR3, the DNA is TGTGCCAGCAGCCCGGCGGACTACACTGAAGCTTTCTTT. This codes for CASSPADYTEAFF.

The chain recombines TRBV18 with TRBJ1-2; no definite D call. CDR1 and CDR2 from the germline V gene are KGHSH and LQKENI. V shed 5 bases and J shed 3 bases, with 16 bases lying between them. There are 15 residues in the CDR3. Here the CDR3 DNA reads TGTGCCAGCTCAGTCCGGGAGCCACGAGACTATGGCTACACCTTC. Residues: CASSVREPRDYGYTF.

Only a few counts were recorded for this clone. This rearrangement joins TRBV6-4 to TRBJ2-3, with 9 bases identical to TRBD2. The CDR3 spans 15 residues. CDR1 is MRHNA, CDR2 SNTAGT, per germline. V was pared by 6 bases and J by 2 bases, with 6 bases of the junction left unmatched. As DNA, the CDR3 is TGTGCCAGCAGCGAGCGGGGGGCTGTCACAGATACGCAGTATTTT. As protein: CASSERGAVTDTQYF.

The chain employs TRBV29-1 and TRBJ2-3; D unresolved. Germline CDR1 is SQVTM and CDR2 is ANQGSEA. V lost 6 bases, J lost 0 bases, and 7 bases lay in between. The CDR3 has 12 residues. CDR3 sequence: CSVKPSTDTQYF. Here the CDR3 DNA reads TGCAGCGTGAAGCCTAGCACAGATACGCAGTATTTT.

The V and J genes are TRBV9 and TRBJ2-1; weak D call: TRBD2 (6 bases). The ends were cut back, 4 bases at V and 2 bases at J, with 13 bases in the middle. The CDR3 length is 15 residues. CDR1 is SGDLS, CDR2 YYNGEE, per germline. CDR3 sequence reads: CASSQGGSTYNEQFF. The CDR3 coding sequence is TGTGCCAGCAGCCAAGGAGGGTCTACCTACAATGAGCAGTTCTTC.

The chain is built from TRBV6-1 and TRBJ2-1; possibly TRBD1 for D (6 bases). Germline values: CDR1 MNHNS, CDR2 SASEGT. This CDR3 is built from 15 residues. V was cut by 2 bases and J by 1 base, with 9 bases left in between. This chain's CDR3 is CASSELDRSYNEQFF. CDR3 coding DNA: TGTGCCAGCAGTGAATTGGACAGATCCTACAATGAGCAGTTCTTC.

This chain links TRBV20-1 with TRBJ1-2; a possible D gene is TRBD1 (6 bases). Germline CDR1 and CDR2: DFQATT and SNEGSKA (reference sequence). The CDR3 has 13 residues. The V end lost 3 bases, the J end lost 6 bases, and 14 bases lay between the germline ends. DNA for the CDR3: TGCAGTGCTAGTGAACAACCAGGGGATGGCTACACCTTC. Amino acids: CSASEQPGDGYTF.

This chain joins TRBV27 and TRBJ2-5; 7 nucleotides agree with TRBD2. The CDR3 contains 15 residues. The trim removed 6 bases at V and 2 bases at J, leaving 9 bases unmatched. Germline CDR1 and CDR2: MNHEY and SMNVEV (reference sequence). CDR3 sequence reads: CASSGLGGIQETQYF. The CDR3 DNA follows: TGTGCCAGCAGCGGACTGGGGGGGATTCAAGAGACCCAGTACTTC.

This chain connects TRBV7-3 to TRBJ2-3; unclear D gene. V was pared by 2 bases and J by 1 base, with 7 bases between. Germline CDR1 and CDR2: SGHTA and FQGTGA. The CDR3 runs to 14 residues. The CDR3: CASSLVAGTDTQYF. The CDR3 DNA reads TGTGCCAGCAGCTTAGTGGCGGGCACAGATACGCAGTATTTT.

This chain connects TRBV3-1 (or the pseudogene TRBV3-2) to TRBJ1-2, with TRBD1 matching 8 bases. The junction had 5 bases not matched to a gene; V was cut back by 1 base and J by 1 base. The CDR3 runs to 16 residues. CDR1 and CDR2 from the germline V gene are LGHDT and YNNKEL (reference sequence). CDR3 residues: CASSQVVQGGNYGYTF. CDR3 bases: TGTGCCAGCAGCCAAGTGGTACAGGGGGGTAACTATGGCTACACCTTC.

CDR3 residues: CASSPGTGGNQPQHF. For the CDR3, the DNA is TGTGCCAGCTCACCAGGGACAGGGGGAAATCAGCCCCAGCATTTT. The chain couples TRBV18 to TRBJ1-5; 11 bases align to TRBD1. CDR1 KGHSH and CDR2 LQKENI come from the germline V gene. CDR3 size: 15 residues. V gave up 2 bases and J gave up 4 bases; unmatched junction bases: 1.

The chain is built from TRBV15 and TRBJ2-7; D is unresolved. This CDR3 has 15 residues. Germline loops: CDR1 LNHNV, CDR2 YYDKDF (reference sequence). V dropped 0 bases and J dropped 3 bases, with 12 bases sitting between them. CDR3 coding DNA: TGTGCCACCAGCAGAGACCCGGTACTCCACTACGAGCAGTACTTC. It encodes CATSRDPVLHYEQYF.

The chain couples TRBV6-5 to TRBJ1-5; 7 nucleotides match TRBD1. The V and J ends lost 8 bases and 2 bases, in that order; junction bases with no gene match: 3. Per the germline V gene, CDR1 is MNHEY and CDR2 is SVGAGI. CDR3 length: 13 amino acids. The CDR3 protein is CASQDRGNQPQHF. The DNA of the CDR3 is TGTGCCAGCCAAGACAGGGGCAATCAGCCCCAGCATTTT.

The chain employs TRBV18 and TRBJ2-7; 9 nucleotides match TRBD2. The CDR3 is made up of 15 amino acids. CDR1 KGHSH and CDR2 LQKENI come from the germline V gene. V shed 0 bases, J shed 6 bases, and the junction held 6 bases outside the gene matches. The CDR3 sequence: CASSPPSGGFSEQYF. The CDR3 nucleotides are TGTGCCAGCTCACCACCAAGCGGGGGGTTTTCCGAGCAGTACTTC.

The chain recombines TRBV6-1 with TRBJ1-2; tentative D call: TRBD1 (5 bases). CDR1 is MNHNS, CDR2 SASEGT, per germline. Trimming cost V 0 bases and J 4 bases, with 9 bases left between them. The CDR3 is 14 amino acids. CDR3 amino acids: CASSEAGRVYGYTF. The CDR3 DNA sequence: TGTGCCAGCAGTGAAGCGGGCAGGGTCTATGGCTACACCTTC.

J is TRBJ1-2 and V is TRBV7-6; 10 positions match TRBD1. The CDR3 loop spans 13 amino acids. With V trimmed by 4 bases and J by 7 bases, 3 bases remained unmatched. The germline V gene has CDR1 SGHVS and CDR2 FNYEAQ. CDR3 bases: TGTGCCAGCAGCTCGAGGACAGGGGGTGGCTACACCTTC. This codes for CASSSRTGGGYTF.

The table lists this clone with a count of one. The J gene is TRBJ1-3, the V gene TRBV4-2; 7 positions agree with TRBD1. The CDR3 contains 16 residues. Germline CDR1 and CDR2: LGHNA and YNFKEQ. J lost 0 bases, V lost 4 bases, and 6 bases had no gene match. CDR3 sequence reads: CASSRDRAISGNTIYF. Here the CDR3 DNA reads TGTGCCAGCAGCCGAGACAGGGCCATCTCTGGAAACACCATATATTTT.

The CDR3: CASSLSGTGLYTDGYTF. DNA of the CDR3: TGTGCCAGCAGTTTGTCCGGGACAGGGCTTTACACTGATGGCTACACCTTC. The chain links TRBV28 to TRBJ1-2, with 9 bases identical to TRBD1. This CDR3 region has 17 residues. V trimming: 3 bases; J trimming: 6 bases; junction bases outside the gene matches: 14. From germline, CDR1 is MDHEN and CDR2 SYDVKM.

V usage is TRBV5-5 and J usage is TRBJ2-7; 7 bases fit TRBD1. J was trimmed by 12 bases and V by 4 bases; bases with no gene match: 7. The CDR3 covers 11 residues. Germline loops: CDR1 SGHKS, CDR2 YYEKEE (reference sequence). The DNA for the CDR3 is TGTGCCAGCAGCAGGGACAGCGCATGGTACTTC. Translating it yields CASSRDSAWYF.

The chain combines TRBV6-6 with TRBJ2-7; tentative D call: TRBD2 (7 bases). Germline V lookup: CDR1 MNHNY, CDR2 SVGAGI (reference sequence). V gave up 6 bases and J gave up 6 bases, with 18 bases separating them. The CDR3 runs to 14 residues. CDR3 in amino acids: CASSIPGGRGEQYF. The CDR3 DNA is TGTGCCAGCAGCATACCCGGGGGGCGCGGCGAGCAGTACTTC.

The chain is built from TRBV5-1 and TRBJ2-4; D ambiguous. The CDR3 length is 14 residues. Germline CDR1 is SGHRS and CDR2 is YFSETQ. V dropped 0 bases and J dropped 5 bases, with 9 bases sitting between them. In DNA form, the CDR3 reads TGCGCCAGCAGCTTGGCTGGGCGTCAAAACATTCAGTACTTC. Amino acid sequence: CASSLAGRQNIQYF. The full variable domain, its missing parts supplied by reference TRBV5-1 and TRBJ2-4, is KAGVTQTPRYLIKTRGQQVTLSCSPISGHRSVSWYQQTPGQGLQFLFEYFSETQRNKGNFPGRFSGRQFSNSRSEMNVSTLELGDSALYLCASSLAGRQNIQYFGAGTRLSVL.

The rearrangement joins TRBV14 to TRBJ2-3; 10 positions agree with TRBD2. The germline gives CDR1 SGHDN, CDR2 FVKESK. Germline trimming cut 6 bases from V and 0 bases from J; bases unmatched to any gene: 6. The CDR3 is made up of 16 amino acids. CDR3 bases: TGTGCCAGCAGTGACTTTAGCGGGGGGAGCACAGATACGCAGTATTTT. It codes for CASSDFSGGSTDTQYF. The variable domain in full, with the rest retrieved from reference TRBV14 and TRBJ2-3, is EAGVTQFPSHSVIEKGQTVTLRCDPISGHDNLYWYRRVMGKEIKFLLHFVKESKQDESGMPNNRFLAERTGGTYSTLKVQPAELEDSGVYFCASSDFSGGSTDTQYFGPGTRLTVL.

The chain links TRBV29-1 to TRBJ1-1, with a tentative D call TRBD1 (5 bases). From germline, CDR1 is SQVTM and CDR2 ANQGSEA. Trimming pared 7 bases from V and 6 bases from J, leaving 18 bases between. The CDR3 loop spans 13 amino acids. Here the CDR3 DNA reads TGCAGCGGCTCAGAGGGGACTGACGCTGAAGCTTTCTTT. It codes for CSGSEGTDAEAFF. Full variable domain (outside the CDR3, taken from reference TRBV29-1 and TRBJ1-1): SAVISQKPSRDICQRGTSLTIQCQVDSQVTMMFWYRQQPGQSLTLIATANQGSEATYESGFVIDKFPISRPNLTFSTLTVSNMSPEDSSIYLCSGSEGTDAEAFFGQGTRLTVV.

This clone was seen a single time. The CDR3 nucleotides are TGTGCCAGTAGTATAGGGACAGGGCTCACAGATACGCAGTATTTT. This translates into CASSIGTGLTDTQYF. The chain uses TRBV19 and TRBJ2-3; TRBD1 agrees at 8 bases. Germline V CDR1 and CDR2: LNHDA, SQIVND (reference sequence). The V and J ends lost 1 base and 2 bases, in that order; junction bases with no gene match: 2. The CDR3 spans 15 residues.

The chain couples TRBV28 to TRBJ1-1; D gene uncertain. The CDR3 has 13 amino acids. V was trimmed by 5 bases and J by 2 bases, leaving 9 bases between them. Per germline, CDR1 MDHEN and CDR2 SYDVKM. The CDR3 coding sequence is TGTGCCAGCAGTGTGGTGAGTAACACTGAAGCTTTCTTT. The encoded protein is CASSVVSNTEAFF.

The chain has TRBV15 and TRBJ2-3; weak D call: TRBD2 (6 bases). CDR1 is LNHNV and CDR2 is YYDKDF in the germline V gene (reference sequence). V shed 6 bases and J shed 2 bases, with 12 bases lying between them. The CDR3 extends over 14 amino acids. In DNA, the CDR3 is TGTGCCACCAGAGGCGGGGCTTCCACAGATACGCAGTATTTT. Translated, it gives CATRGGASTDTQYF.

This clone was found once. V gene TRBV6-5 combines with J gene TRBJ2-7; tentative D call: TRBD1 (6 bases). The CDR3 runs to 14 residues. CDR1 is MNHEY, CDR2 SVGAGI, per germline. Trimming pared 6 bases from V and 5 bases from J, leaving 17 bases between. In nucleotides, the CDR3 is TGTGCCAGCAGAGGCCGGGACAAAAGAAACGAGCAGTACTTC. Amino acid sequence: CASRGRDKRNEQYF.

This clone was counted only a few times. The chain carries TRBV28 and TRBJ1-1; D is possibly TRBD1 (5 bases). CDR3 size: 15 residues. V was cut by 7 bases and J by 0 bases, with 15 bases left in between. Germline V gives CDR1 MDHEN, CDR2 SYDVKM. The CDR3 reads CASKKEGRMNTEAFF. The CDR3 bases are TGTGCCAGCAAAAAGGAGGGACGGATGAACACTGAAGCTTTCTTT.

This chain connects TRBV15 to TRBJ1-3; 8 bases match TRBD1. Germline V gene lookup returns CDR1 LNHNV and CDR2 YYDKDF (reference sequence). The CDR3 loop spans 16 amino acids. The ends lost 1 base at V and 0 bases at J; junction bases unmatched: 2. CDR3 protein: CATSRAQGVSGNTIYF. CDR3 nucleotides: TGTGCCACCAGCAGAGCACAGGGGGTCTCTGGAAACACCATATATTTT. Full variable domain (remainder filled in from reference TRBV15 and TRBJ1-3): DAMVIQNPRYQVTQFGKPVTLSCSQTLNHNVMYWYQQKSSQAPKLLFHYYDKDFNNEADTPDNFQSRRPNTSFCFLDIRSPGLGDTAMYLCATSRAQGVSGNTIYFGEGSWLTVV.

The CDR3 DNA is TGTGCCAGCAGCTTGGTTCCAGACAAGAACACTGAAGCTTTCTTT. Translating it yields CASSLVPDKNTEAFF. V usage is TRBV5-5 and J usage is TRBJ1-1; D gene uncertain. The CDR3 contains 15 residues. Trimming stripped 0 bases from V and 1 base from J, with 10 bases between. The germline V gene has CDR1 SGHKS and CDR2 YYEKEE (reference sequence).

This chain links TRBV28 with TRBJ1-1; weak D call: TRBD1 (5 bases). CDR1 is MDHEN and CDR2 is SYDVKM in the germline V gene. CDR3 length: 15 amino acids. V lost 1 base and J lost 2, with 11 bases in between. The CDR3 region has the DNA TGTGCCAGCAGTTTATATCGACAGTACAACACTGAAGCTTTCTTT. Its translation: CASSLYRQYNTEAFF.